A single sample gave rise to the 23 T cell receptor beta chains below, sequenced in a study of monozygotic twins with cystic fibrosis. TCRdb's copy holds only in-frame clones and misses some; the assay was immunoSEQ multiplex PCR. The sample includes some 30,000 clones, 92% of them seen just once. Sequenced input: blood. These receptors were collected from a girl aged 2 to 10 with cystic fibrosis.

V is TRBV11-2 and J is TRBJ2-7; 8 bases are a match to TRBD1. Germline values: CDR1 SGHAT, CDR2 FQNNGV. V gave up 4 bases and J gave up 6 bases; unmatched junction bases: 20. The CDR3 extends over 18 amino acids. The CDR3 region is CASSSLKSSGQGAREQYF. CDR3 nucleotides: TGTGCCAGCAGCTCCCTGAAATCCTCCGGACAGGGTGCCCGCGAGCAGTACTTC.

This chain uses TRBV6-5 with TRBJ1-1; D is unresolved. The V gene lost 0 bases and the J gene lost 1 base, with 6 bases spanning the gap. Germline CDR1 and CDR2: MNHEY and SVGAGI. The CDR3 is 14 amino acids. CDR3 amino acids: CASSYSTGNTEAFF. The CDR3 nucleotides are TGTGCCAGCAGTTACTCAACGGGGAACACTGAAGCTTTCTTT.

This chain links TRBV4-2 with TRBJ1-3, with 7 bases matching TRBD1. With 2 bases clipped from V and 3 bases from J, the junction kept 7 bases outside the gene matches. This CDR3 contains 16 residues. Germline-derived CDR1 and CDR2 are LGHNA and YNFKEQ. The CDR3 DNA reads as TGTGCCAGCAGCCAACGAATTACAGGGGTTGGAAACACCATATATTTT. Its translation: CASSQRITGVGNTIYF.

The genes are TRBV5-6 and TRBJ2-5; TRBD1 aligns across 9 bases. Germline V lookup: CDR1 SGHDT, CDR2 YYEEEE. This CDR3 is 15 amino acids long. V was clipped by 0 bases and J by 2 bases; unmatched bases: 2. CDR3 DNA: TGTGCCAGCAGCTTGGTCGGGACAGGGCAAGAGACCCAGTACTTC. This translates into CASSLVGTGQETQYF.

CDR3: CASTTREHLNTEAFF. DNA of the CDR3: TGCGCCAGCACTACGAGGGAACACTTGAACACTGAAGCTTTCTTT. The chain employs TRBV23-1 and TRBJ1-1, with unresolved D. TRBV23-1 is noted as an ORF with a role that remains uncertain. The CDR3 consists of 15 residues. Trimming removed 7 bases at V and 0 bases at J, with 15 bases between.

The V call is TRBV4-2, the J call TRBJ2-7; a weak D match, TRBD1 (5 bases). The germline gives CDR1 LGHNA, CDR2 YNFKEQ. The CDR3 is made up of 15 amino acids. The V gene lost 0 bases and the J gene lost 3 bases, with 12 bases spanning the gap. The CDR3 region has the DNA TGTGCCAGCAGCCAAGACCCAGGGTTGCTCTACGAGCAGTACTTC. Translating gives CASSQDPGLLYEQYF.

In its sample, this clone was seen once. The chain recombines TRBV11-2 with TRBJ1-2; D remains ambiguous. The germline gives CDR1 SGHAT, CDR2 FQNNGV. The germline V and J ends were trimmed by 1 base and 1 base, with 4 bases remaining between them. The CDR3 covers 13 residues. The CDR3 spells CASSLGHNYGYTF. CDR3 coding DNA: TGTGCCAGCAGCTTAGGACATAACTATGGCTACACCTTC.

CDR3 residues: CASSRDRVRGPYEQYF. The DNA of the CDR3 is TGTGCCAGCAGTAGAGACCGCGTCAGGGGGCCCTACGAGCAGTACTTC. The rearrangement links TRBV27 to TRBJ2-7, with TRBD1 matching over 8 bases. The CDR3 has 16 amino acids. Germline V gives CDR1 MNHEY, CDR2 SMNVEV (reference sequence). V lost 5 bases, J lost 2 bases, and 11 bases stayed unmatched.

This CDR3 is CASSLGTGDGNTF. DNA of the CDR3: TGCGCCAGCAGCTTAGGGACAGGGGATGGGAACACCTTC. V is TRBV5-1 and J is TRBJ1-2, with 10 bases identical to TRBD1. This CDR3 has 13 residues. The V and J ends lost 2 bases and 12 bases, in that order; junction bases with no gene match: 7. Germline assignment: CDR1 SGHRS and CDR2 YFSETQ.

J is TRBJ2-6 and V is TRBV4-2; 8 nucleotides agree with TRBD2. The CDR3 extends over 18 amino acids. The V gene's germline CDR1 is LGHNA and CDR2 YNFKEQ. Unmatched junction bases numbered 7, after V lost 1 base and J lost 2 bases. CDR3 loop: CASSQGSGGEAGANVLTF. The CDR3 nucleotides are TGTGCCAGCAGCCAAGGTTCGGGAGGGGAGGCTGGGGCCAACGTCCTGACTTTC.

This sequence joins TRBV28 and TRBJ1-2; no clear D gene. Trimming stripped 6 bases from V and 4 bases from J, with 18 bases between. The germline CDR1 and CDR2 sequences are MDHEN and SYDVKM. This CDR3 is built from 15 residues. The CDR3 region is CASSLPHGGRYGYTF. The DNA of the CDR3 is TGTGCCAGCAGCCTCCCCCATGGAGGGCGCTATGGCTACACCTTC.

This chain uses TRBV7-9 with TRBJ1-4; D remains unclear. Germline lookup yields CDR1 SEHNR and CDR2 FQNEAQ (reference sequence). V lost 1 base and J 8 bases, leaving 8 bases between the germline ends. The CDR3 is 13 residues long. The CDR3 sequence is CASSLVGGEKLFF. In nucleotides, the CDR3 is TGTGCCAGCAGCTTAGTAGGAGGAGAAAAACTGTTTTTT.

The chain uses TRBV11-2 and TRBJ1-1, with D unclear. From germline, CDR1 is SGHAT and CDR2 FQNNGV. There are 15 residues in the CDR3. With 5 bases removed from V and 0 bases from J, the gap between germline ends came to 13 bases. The CDR3 protein is CASSQGFPMNTEAFF. CDR3 nucleotides: TGTGCCAGCAGCCAAGGTTTCCCTATGAACACTGAAGCTTTCTTT.

The V call is TRBV7-2, the J call TRBJ2-7; D gene ambiguous. Germline V gene data show CDR1 as SGHTA and CDR2 as FQGNSA. The CDR3 sequence is 13 residues long. Between the trimmed V and J ends, which lost 0 bases and 6 bases, there was a span of 9 bases. The CDR3 spells CASSLAAWGEQYF. The CDR3 DNA reads as TGTGCCAGCAGCTTAGCGGCGTGGGGCGAGCAGTACTTC.

The V call is TRBV14, the J call TRBJ1-1; D unclear. Germline CDR1 is SGHDN and CDR2 is FVKESK. The CDR3 is made up of 14 amino acids. V was shortened by 0 bases and J by 0 bases, with 5 bases between the two germline ends. The CDR3 nucleotides read TGTGCCAGCAGCCAAGAGGTAGTGAACACTGAAGCTTTCTTT. Amino acids: CASSQEVVNTEAFF.

J is TRBJ2-4 and V is TRBV6-1; TRBD1 is a possible D gene (6 bases). The ends were cut back, 10 bases at V and 0 bases at J, with 16 bases in the middle. The germline V gene has CDR1 MNHNS and CDR2 SASEGT. The CDR3 loop spans 15 amino acids. CDR3 residues: CATLDSPLAKNIQYF. The CDR3 DNA sequence: TGTGCCACCTTGGACAGCCCCCTAGCCAAAAACATTCAGTACTTC.

V gene TRBV18 combines with J gene TRBJ2-7; D is undetermined. Germline CDR1 and CDR2: KGHSH and LQKENI. V lost 3 bases to trimming and J lost 5 bases, with 14 bases between them. CDR3 length: 14 amino acids. DNA for the CDR3: TGTGCCAGCTCACCCCTGGGTGTTTTCGACGAGCAGTACTTC. This translates into CASSPLGVFDEQYF. Drawing the rest from reference TRBV18 and TRBJ2-7, the complete variable domain is NAGVMQNPRHLVRRRGQEARLRCSPMKGHSHVYWYRQLPEEGLKFMVYLQKENIIDESGMPKERFSAEFPKEGPSILRIQQVVRGDSAAYFCASSPLGVFDEQYFGPGTRLTVT.

V and J are TRBV30 and TRBJ2-7; D is ambiguous. V lost 2 bases and J lost 0, with 2 bases in between. CDR1 is GTSNPN and CDR2 is SVGIG in the germline V gene (reference sequence). The CDR3 length is 11 residues. The CDR3 region is CAWSTSYEQYF. For the CDR3, the DNA is TGTGCCTGGAGTACCTCCTACGAGCAGTACTTC.

The chain employs TRBV6-1 and TRBJ2-7; D is possibly TRBD2 (6 bases). Trimming removed 3 bases from V and 0 bases from J, with 15 bases in between. Germline CDR1 reads MNHNS; CDR2 reads SASEGT. This CDR3 is built from 16 residues. CDR3 sequence: CASSDRERASSYEQYF. The CDR3 coding sequence is TGTGCCAGCAGTGATCGGGAGAGGGCCTCCTCCTACGAGCAGTACTTC.

V is TRBV4-1 and J is TRBJ2-5; TRBD1 aligns across 7 bases. Germline V CDR1 and CDR2: MGHRA, YSYEKL. Trimming at V came to 4 bases and at J to 4 bases, leaving 3 bases not matched to a gene. CDR3 length equals 13 residues. In DNA form, the CDR3 reads TGCGCCAGCAGCCCGGACAGGAGAGAGACCCAGTACTTC. It specifies CASSPDRRETQYF.

V gene TRBV30 combines with J gene TRBJ2-7; 8 bases align to TRBD2. The germline V gene encodes CDR1 GTSNPN and CDR2 SVGIG (reference sequence). J gave up 6 bases and V 4 bases, and 5 bases lay outside the gene matches. The CDR3 is made up of 12 amino acids. Here the CDR3 DNA reads TGTGCCTGGACCCCGGGGGGGGGCGAGCAGTACTTC. As protein: CAWTPGGGEQYF.

Of note for this clone: Germline and junction disagree at one end, which may indicate a read error. The chain links TRBV4-3 to TRBJ2-6, with D unclear. The length of the CDR3 is 16 residues. CDR1 is LGHNA, CDR2 YSLEER, per germline. Here the CDR3 DNA reads TGCGCCAGCAGTCAAGAAAGATGGACTGGGGCCAACGTCCTGACTTTC. Its translation is CASSQERWTGANVLTF.

The V gene is TRBV7-9, the J gene TRBJ2-2; 8 bases are a match to TRBD2. Trimming removed 1 base from V and 5 bases from J; junction bases left unmatched: 9. Germline CDR1 is SEHNR and CDR2 is FQNEAQ (reference sequence). The CDR3 sequence is 17 residues long. This CDR3 is CASSLEGPGGPTGELFF. CDR3 sequence (DNA): TGTGCCAGCAGCTTAGAGGGCCCGGGAGGGCCAACCGGGGAGCTGTTTTTT.